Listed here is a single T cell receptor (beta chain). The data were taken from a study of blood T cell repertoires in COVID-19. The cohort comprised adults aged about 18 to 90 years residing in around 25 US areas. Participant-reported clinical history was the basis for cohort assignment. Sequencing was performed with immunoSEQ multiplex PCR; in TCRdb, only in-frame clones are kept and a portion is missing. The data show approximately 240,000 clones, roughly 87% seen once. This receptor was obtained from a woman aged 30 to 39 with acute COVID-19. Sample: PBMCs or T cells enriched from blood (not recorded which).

The CDR3 is CASSLGVLQGVQETQYF. The CDR3 region has the DNA TGTGCCAGCAGCTTAGGTGTTTTACAGGGGGTTCAAGAGACCCAGTACTTC. The chain employs TRBV7-2 and TRBJ2-5; the match to TRBD1 covers 8 bases. The V segment lost 1 base and the J segment 2 bases; nucleotides outside the gene matches: 9. The germline gives CDR1 SGHTA, CDR2 FQGNSA. The CDR3 covers 17 residues. Variable domain in full (rest from reference TRBV7-2 and TRBJ2-5): GAGVSQSPSNKVTEKGKDVELRCDPISGHTALYWYRQSLGQGLEFLIYFQGNSAPDKSGLPSDRFSAERTGGSVSTLTIQRTQQEDSAVYLCASSLGVLQGVQETQYFGPGTRLLVL.